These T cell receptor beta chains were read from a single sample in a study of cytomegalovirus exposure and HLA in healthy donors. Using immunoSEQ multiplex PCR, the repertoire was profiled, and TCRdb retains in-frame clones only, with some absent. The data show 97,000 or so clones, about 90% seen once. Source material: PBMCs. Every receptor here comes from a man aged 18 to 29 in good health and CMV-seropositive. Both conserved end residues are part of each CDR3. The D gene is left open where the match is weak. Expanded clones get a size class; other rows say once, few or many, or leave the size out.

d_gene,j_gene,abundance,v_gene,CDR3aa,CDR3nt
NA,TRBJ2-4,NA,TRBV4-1,CASSPNSAGANTKNIQYF,TGCGCCAGCAGCCCCAACTCGGCGGGGGCTAACACCAAAAACATTCAGTACTTC
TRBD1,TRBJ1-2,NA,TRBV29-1,CSVGQGALGYTF,TGCAGCGTTGGGCAGGGGGCGCTTGGCTACACCTTC
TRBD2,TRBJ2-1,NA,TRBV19,CASSNGLAVYNEQFF,TGTGCCAGTAGTAACGGACTAGCGGTATACAATGAGCAGTTCTTC
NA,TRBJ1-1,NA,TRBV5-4,CASSWRQAVNTEAFF,TGTGCCAGCAGCTGGAGACAGGCCGTGAACACTGAAGCTTTCTTT
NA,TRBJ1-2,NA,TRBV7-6,CASSYGNDDYTF,TGTGCCAGCAGCTACGGGAATGATGACTACACCTTC
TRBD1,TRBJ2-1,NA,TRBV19,CASSWGQDNNEQFF,TGTGCCAGTAGTTGGGGACAGGATAACAATGAGCAGTTCTTC
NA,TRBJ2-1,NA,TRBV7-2,CASSLEIGQTYNEQFF,TGTGCCAGCAGCTTAGAGATAGGACAGACATACAATGAGCAGTTCTTC
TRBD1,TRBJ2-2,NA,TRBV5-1,CASSYGTGGTGELFF,TGCGCCAGCAGCTATGGGACAGGGGGAACCGGGGAGCTGTTTTTT
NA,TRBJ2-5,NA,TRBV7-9,CASSFPLTSQETQYF,TGTGCCAGCAGCTTCCCACTAACCTCACAAGAGACCCAGTACTTC
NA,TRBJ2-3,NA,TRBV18,CASPPGGTSNTDTQYF,TGTGCCAGCCCGCCCGGAGGGACGAGCAACACAGATACGCAGTATTTT
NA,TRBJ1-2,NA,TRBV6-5,CASRGGVYGYTF,TGTGCCAGCAGGGGGGGTGTCTATGGCTACACCTTC
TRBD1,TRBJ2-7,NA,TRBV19,CASSSTGGGPEQYF,TGTGCCAGTAGTTCTACAGGGGGCGGGCCCGAGCAGTACTTC
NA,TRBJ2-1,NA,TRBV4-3,CASSQGRGDEQFF,TGCGCCAGCAGCCAAGGCAGGGGCGATGAGCAGTTCTTC
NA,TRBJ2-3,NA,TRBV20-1,CSARLVDTQYF,TGCAGTGCTAGGTTAGTCGATACGCAGTATTTT
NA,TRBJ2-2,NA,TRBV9,CASSVDTGISRSGELFF,TGTGCCAGCAGCGTAGATACAGGGATAAGTAGGTCCGGGGAGCTGTTTTTT
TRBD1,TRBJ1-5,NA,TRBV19,CASSQGTVNQPQHF,TGTGCCAGTAGTCAGGGGACAGTAAATCAGCCCCAGCATTTT
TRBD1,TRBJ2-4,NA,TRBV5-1,CASSLGQGWAKNIQYF,TGCGCCAGCAGCTTGGGACAGGGATGGGCCAAAAACATTCAGTACTTC
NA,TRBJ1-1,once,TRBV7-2,CASSSSMNTEAFF,TGTGCCAGCAGCTCCAGTATGAACACTGAAGCTTTCTTT
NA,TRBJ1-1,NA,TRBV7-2,CASSLGGDLNTEAFF,TGTGCCAGCAGCTTAGGGGGAGACCTGAACACTGAAGCTTTCTTT
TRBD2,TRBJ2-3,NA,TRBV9,CASSKRSGGGLSTDTQYF,TGTGCCAGCAGCAAACGGTCGGGGGGTGGTTTGTCGACGGATACGCAGTATTTT
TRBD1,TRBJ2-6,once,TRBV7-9,CASIRQGGISGANVLTF,TGTGCCAGCATACGACAGGGCGGAATCTCTGGGGCCAACGTCCTGACTTTC
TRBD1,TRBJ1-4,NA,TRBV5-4,CASSPDRGAGEKLFF,TGTGCCAGCAGCCCCGACAGGGGCGCCGGTGAAAAACTGTTTTTT
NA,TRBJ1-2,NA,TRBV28,CALGDTFYGYTF,TGTGCCCTCGGGGACACCTTCTATGGCTACACCTTC
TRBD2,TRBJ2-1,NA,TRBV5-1,CASSLGLAGGRGNEQFF,TGCGCCAGCAGCTTGGGACTAGCGGGAGGCAGAGGGAATGAGCAGTTCTTC
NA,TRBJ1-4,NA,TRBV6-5,CASSYSQQPNEKLFF,TGTGCCAGCAGTTACTCGCAACAGCCTAATGAAAAACTGTTTTTT
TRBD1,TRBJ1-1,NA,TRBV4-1,CASRRGQGNTEAFF,TGCGCCAGCAGACGCGGACAGGGGAACACTGAAGCTTTCTTT
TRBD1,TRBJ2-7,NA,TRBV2,CASSNRGYEQYF,TGTGCCAGCAGTAACAGGGGCTACGAGCAGTACTTC
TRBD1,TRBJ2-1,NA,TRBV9,CASHAGTGGSNEQFF,TGTGCCAGCCACGCAGGGACAGGGGGTAGCAATGAGCAGTTCTTC
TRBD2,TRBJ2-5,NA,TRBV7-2,CASSLSLGTSGDWETQYF,TGTGCCAGCAGCTTAAGTTTGGGGACTAGCGGGGATTGGGAGACCCAGTACTTC
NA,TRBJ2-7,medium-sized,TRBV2,CASSELEQYF,TGTGCCAGCAGTGAACTCGAGCAGTACTTC
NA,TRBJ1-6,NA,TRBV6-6,CASSYTGENSPLHF,TGTGCCAGCAGTTACACGGGGGAGAATTCACCCCTCCACTTT
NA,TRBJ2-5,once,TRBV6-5,CASREGAYQETQYF,TGTGCCAGCAGGGAGGGAGCCTACCAAGAGACCCAGTACTTC
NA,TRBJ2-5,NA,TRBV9,CASSVKSGYQETQYF,TGTGCCAGCAGCGTAAAATCAGGGTACCAAGAGACCCAGTACTTC
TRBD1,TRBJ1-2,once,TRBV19,CASSTQQGSYGYTF,TGTGCCAGTAGTACACAACAGGGGAGCTATGGCTACACCTTC
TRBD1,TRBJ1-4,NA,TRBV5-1,CASSTGQNNEKLFF,TGCGCCAGCAGCACGGGACAGAATAATGAAAAACTGTTTTTT
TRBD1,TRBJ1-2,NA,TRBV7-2,CASSRQNRDRDNYGYTF,TGTGCCAGCAGCCGACAAAATAGGGACAGGGATAACTATGGCTACACCTTC
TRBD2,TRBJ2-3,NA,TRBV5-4,CASSLSGERVTQYF,TGTGCCAGCAGCTTGAGCGGGGAGCGTGTTACGCAGTATTTT
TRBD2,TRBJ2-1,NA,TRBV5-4,CASSSAGGPSYEQFF,TGTGCCAGCAGCTCCGCGGGGGGGCCTTCCTATGAGCAGTTCTTC
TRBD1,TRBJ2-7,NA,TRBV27,CASSFGQGSSYEQYF,TGTGCCAGCAGTTTTGGACAGGGGAGCTCCTACGAGCAGTACTTC
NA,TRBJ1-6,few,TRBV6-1,CASSDRDPSYNSPLHF,TGTGCCAGCAGTGACAGGGATCCCTCCTATAATTCACCCCTCCACTTT
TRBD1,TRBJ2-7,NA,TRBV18,CASSPLGQGSSYEQYF,TGTGCCAGCTCACCACTGGGACAGGGGAGCTCCTACGAGCAGTACTTC
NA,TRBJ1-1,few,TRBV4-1,CASSHQARQGSTEAFF,TGCGCCAGCAGCCACCAAGCCCGCCAGGGGAGTACTGAAGCTTTCTTT
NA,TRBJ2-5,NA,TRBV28,CASTPDQETQYF,TGTGCCAGCACTCCTGATCAGGAGACCCAGTACTTC
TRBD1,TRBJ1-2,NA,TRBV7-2,CASSFQDRGYGYTF,TGTGCCAGCAGCTTCCAGGACAGGGGTTATGGCTACACCTTC
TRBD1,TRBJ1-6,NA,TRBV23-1,CASSHRQPGQGGSTYNSPLHF,TGCGCCAGCAGTCATAGGCAACCGGGACAGGGGGGCTCTACCTATAATTCACCCCTCCACTTT
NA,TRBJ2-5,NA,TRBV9,CASSPQEVQETQYF,TGTGCCAGCAGCCCCCAGGAAGTTCAAGAGACCCAGTACTTC
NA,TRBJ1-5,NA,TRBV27,CASSRDRNQPQHF,TGTGCCAGCAGTCGGGATAGGAATCAGCCCCAGCATTTT
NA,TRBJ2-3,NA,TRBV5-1,CASSSSTDTQYF,TGCGCCAGCAGCTCTAGCACAGATACGCAGTATTTT
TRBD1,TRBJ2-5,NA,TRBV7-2,CASSPGQGAETQYF,TGTGCCAGCAGCCCGGGACAGGGGGCAGAGACCCAGTACTTC
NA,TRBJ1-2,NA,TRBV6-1,CASTLVTNYGYTF,TGTGCCAGCACTCTCGTAACTAACTATGGCTACACCTTC
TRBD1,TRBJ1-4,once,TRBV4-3,CASSQGTGVGNEKLFF,TGCGCCAGCAGCCAAGGGACAGGGGTGGGCAATGAAAAACTGTTTTTT
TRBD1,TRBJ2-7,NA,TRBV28,CASSLPTQGDEQYF,TGTGCCAGCAGTTTACCCACACAGGGGGACGAGCAGTACTTC
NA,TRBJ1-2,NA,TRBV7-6,CAIAGGDYGYTF,TGTGCCATTGCGGGGGGGGATTATGGCTACACCTTC
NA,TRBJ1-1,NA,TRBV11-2,CASRMGQWGMNTEAFF,TGTGCCAGCAGGATGGGGCAGTGGGGAATGAACACTGAAGCTTTCTTT
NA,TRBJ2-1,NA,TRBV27,CASGPHYNEQFF,TGTGCCAGCGGCCCGCACTACAATGAGCAGTTCTTC
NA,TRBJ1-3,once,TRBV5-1,CASSLTGINTIYF,TGCGCCAGCAGCTTAACGGGGATAAACACCATATATTTT
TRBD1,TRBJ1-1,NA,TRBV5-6,CASSLGTGGRTEAFF,TGTGCCAGCAGCTTGGGGACAGGGGGTCGGACTGAAGCTTTCTTT
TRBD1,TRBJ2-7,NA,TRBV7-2,CASSSRTGSVEQYF,TGTGCCAGCAGCTCCCGGACAGGGTCGGTCGAGCAGTACTTC
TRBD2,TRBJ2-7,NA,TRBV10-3,CAISEAVSGRVSSYEQYF,TGTGCCATCAGTGAAGCGGTTAGCGGGAGGGTAAGCTCCTACGAGCAGTACTTC